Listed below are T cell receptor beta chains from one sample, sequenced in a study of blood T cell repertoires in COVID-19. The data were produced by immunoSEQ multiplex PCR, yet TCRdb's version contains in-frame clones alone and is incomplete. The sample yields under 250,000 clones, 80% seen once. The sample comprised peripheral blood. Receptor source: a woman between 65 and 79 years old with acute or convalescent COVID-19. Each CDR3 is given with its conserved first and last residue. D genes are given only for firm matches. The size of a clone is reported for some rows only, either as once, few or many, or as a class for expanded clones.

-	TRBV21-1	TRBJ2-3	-	TGTGCCAGCAGCAAAGGGCCCTCCGATACGCAGTATTTT	CASSKGPSDTQYF
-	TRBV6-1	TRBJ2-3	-	TGTGCCAGCAGTGAAGCCCAGCGGGGCACAGATACGCAGTATTTT	CASSEAQRGTDTQYF
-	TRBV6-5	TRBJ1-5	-	TGTGCCAGCACTGGGAGACCCAGCAATCAGCCCCAGCATTTT	CASTGRPSNQPQHF
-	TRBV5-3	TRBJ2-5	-	TGTGCCAGAAGCTTGCAAGGGTTCAGGACTTCCCGCCCACGAATCGCGTTATGGGAGACCCAGTACTTC	CARSLQGFRTSRPRIALWETQYF
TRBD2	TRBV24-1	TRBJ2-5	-	TGTGCCACCAGCTCCGGGGGGTACCAAGAGACCCAGTACTTC	CATSSGGYQETQYF
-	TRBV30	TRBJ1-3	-	TGTGCCTGGAGTGTACACCGAAACACCATATATTTT	CAWSVHRNTIYF
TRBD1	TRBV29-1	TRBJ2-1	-	TGCAGCGTGACGACAGGGCAATCTGGGAATGAGCAGTTCTTC	CSVTTGQSGNEQFF
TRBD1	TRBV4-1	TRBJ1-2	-	TGCGCCAGCAGCCAATCCCCAAATTTTCGGACAGGGGGCAAGTCTAACTATGGCTACACCTTC	CASSQSPNFRTGGKSNYGYTF
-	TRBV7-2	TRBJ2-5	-	TGTGCCAGCAGCTTTAGACGGGAGCAGACCCAGTACTTC	CASSFRREQTQYF
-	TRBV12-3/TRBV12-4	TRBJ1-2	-	TGTGCCAGCTCTCGAATCGGTGGCTACACCTTC	CASSRIGGYTF
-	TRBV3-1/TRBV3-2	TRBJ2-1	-	TGTGCCAGCAGCCAAGATAGAAATGAGCAGTTCTTC	CASSQDRNEQFF
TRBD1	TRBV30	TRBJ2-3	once	TGTGCCTGGAGTATGGGACAGATGAGGGATACGCAGTATTTT	CAWSMGQMRDTQYF
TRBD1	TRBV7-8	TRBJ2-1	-	TGTGCCAGCAGCCTCAGACAGGGGGCTCCCTACAATGAGCAGTTCTTC	CASSLRQGAPYNEQFF
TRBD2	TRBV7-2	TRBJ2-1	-	TGTGCCAGCAGCTTAGGACTGGGGACTAGCAACAATGAGCAGTTCTTC	CASSLGLGTSNNEQFF
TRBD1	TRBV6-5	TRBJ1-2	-	TGTGCCAGCAGGAGACAGGGGGAAGGCTATGGCTACACCTTC	CASRRQGEGYGYTF
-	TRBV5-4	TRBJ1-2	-	TGTGCCAGCAGCTTTCAGGGTAGAACGGATGGCTACACCTTC	CASSFQGRTDGYTF
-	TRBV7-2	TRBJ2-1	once	TGTGCCAGCAGCTTAAGACCGCGGGGAGCCTACAATGAGCAGTTCTTC	CASSLRPRGAYNEQFF
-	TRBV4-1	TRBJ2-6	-	TGCGCCAGCAGCTCCCACAGGGTCCCCCTCTCTGGGGCCAACGTCCTGACTTTC	CASSSHRVPLSGANVLTF
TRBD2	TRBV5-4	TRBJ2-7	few	TGTGCCAGCAGCCAAGGGGGGGAGGTACTAGCGGATTACTACGAGCAGTACTTC	CASSQGGEVLADYYEQYF
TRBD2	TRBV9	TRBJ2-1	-	TGTGCCAGCAGCTTTCCCGGACTAGCGGGGGGAACCTACAATGAGCAGTTCTTC	CASSFPGLAGGTYNEQFF
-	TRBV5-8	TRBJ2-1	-	TGTGCCAGCAGTTCTTACCCATACCTGGGGCACAATGAGCAGTTCTTC	CASSSYPYLGHNEQFF
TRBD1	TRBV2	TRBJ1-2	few	TGTGCCAGCAGTGAGACAGGGGCCGACGGCTACACCTTC	CASSETGADGYTF
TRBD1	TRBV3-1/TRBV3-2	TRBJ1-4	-	TGTGCCAGCAGCCAGGGAGACAGGGTTCCTAATGAAAAACTGTTTTTT	CASSQGDRVPNEKLFF
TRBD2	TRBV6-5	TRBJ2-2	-	TGTGCCAGCAGTTCGGGAGGTGAGGCCGGGGAGCTGTTTTTT	CASSSGGEAGELFF
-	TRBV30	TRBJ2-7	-	TGTGCCTGGACCTCCCCGGACAGGGAGGGTTCCGGGCAGTACTTC	CAWTSPDREGSGQYF
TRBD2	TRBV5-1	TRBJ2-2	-	TGCGCCAGCAGCGGACTAGCGGGTACGAACACCGGGGAGCTGTTTTTT	CASSGLAGTNTGELFF
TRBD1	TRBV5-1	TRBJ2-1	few	TGCGCCAGCAGCTTGGGACAGGGGGGAAACAATGAGCAGTTCTTC	CASSLGQGGNNEQFF